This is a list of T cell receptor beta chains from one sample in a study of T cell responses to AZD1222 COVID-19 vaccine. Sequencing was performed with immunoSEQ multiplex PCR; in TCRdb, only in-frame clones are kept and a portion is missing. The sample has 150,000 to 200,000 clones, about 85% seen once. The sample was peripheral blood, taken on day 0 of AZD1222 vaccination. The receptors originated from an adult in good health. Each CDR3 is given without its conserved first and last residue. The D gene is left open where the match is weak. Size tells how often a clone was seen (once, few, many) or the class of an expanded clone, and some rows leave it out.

ASSRDSRGNSPLH TRBV7-2 . 13 TRBD1
ASSISGGLNTEAF TRBV19 . 13 .
ASSQASTGGDGYT TRBV3-1/TRBV3-2 . 13 TRBD1
ATSGGTGQETQY TRBV24-1 . 12 .
ASRNRQGRATEAF TRBV2 . 13 TRBD1
ATSRDSLYEQY TRBV15 few 11 .
AWSRDGRSYT TRBV30 . 10 .
ASSLGQGTNYGYT TRBV7-9 . 13 TRBD1
ASSLKGSTMGTEAF TRBV7-8 . 14 .
ASNRGLNYGYT TRBV19 . 11 .
ASSLGGSQETQY TRBV5-1 once 12 .
ASSQLAGVHEQF TRBV3-1/TRBV3-2 few 12 TRBD2
ASSPGETQY TRBV7-9 . 9 .
ASSAEPGQDAYGYT TRBV5-1 . 14 TRBD1
AWTRATNEKLF TRBV30 once 11 .
ASSRSEGGNTEAF TRBV3-1/TRBV3-2 . 13 .
SVEGSGTKKQLYEQY TRBV29-1 . 15 .
SVAGKGTVAYEQY TRBV29-1 . 13 .
ASSFGLAGESSYNEQF TRBV27 . 16 TRBD2
ASSRLSGRAGYEQF TRBV6-4 . 14 TRBD2
ATSGRHRGTGNTIY TRBV15 . 14 TRBD1
ASSLKYEGSGGYT TRBV27 few 13 .
ASSQAFYGYT TRBV3-1/TRBV3-2 . 10 .
ASSAWGRGELF TRBV9 . 11 .
ASSDESSGSNEQF TRBV6-4 . 13 TRBD2
ASSPTGYQETQY TRBV11-2 . 12 .
ASSALTVNTEAF TRBV27 few 12 .